What follows describes a single T cell receptor beta chain. This record belongs to a study of T cell responses to AZD1222 COVID-19 vaccine. Looked up from germline, CDR1 is SQVTM and CDR2 is ANQGSEA. This CDR3 spans 15 amino acids. Trimming took 7 bases from V and 5 from J, leaving 23 bases between them. The table came from immunoSEQ multiplex PCR; TCRdb's copy has only in-frame clones and leaves some out. The sample lists about 68,000 clones, about 90% occurring once. The sequence came from an adult in good health. Sequenced material: peripheral blood, taken on day 0 of AZD1222 vaccination. The chain couples TRBV29-1 to TRBJ1-1, with a weak D call TRBD1 (5 bases). CDR3 in DNA: TGCAGCGCCGAGGGGTCCGACAGATTGTGGACTGAAGCTTTCTTT. The encoded protein is CSAEGSDRLWTEAFF.